This TCR beta chain was observed in a study of CXCR3-negative and CXCR3-positive naive CD8 T cells. This CDR3 comprises 18 residues. The germline gives CDR1 LGHDT, CDR2 YNNKEL (reference sequence). CD8+ T cell subsets were each sorted in triplicate, around 300,000 cells apiece. CD45RO-CCR7+CD27+CD95- cells counted as naive CD8+ T cells. Whole-study findings and limits: Similar levels of surface CD5 were seen between naive subsets; TCR strength was inferred from TRB CDR3 properties. TRB CDR3s were more hydrophobic in CXCR3-positive than in CXCR3-negative naive cells. After cryopreservation, expression of CXCR3 was partially reduced, and most assays were run with fresh PBMCs.

With respect to this clonotype: What it recognizes is unknown.

The TRB cDNA libraries were prepared by 5' RACE with UMI labels. After re-calling the 5' RACE reads, TCRdb lists one entry per CDR3 protein, DNA absent. The sample is made up of about 150,000 distinct CDR3 sequences, and the top ten hold nearly 0.5% of it. The receptor was derived from a human donor in good health. Some clones in this sample may be carry-over from other donors' samples. Input material: naive CXCR3+ CD8+ T cells from blood. The subset is: CD45RO-CCR7+CD27+CD95- naive CD8+ T cells expressing CXCR3 (TNR3+). The gene calls are TRBV3-1 and TRBJ2-7; the TCRdb D gene call, TRBD1, has no DNA to confirm it. The CDR3 loop is CASSYDRGLLGTAYEQYF.